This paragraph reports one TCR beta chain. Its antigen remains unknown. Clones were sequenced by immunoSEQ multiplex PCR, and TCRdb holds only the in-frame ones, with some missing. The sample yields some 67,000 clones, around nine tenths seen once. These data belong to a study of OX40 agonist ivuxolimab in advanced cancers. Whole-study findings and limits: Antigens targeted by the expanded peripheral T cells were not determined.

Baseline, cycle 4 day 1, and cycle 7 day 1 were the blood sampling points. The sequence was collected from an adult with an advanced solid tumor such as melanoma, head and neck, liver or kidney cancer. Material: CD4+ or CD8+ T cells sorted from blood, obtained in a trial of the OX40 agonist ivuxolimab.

The CDR3 DNA reads as TGTGCCAGCAGCTCCGTAGCGGGAGTTAGTACAGATACGCAGTATTTT. Its translation: CASSSVAGVSTDTQYF. This rearrangement joins TRBV5-4 to TRBJ2-3; 9 positions match TRBD2. After removal of 3 bases from V and 3 bases from J, the junction contained 8 bases not matched to a gene. The CDR3 has 16 amino acids. The germline V gene encodes CDR1 SGHNT and CDR2 YYREEE (reference sequence).